A few counts support the clone carrying this TCR beta chain. The antigen is undetermined. TCRB transcripts that were expressed got sequenced, as all of the isolated RNA had been reverse transcribed. The assay was immunoSEQ multiplex PCR, and TCRdb's table has in-frame clones only and misses some. The data hold around 300,000 clones, with 7% to 9% observed a single time. These data come from a study of beta chain features in type 1 diabetes. Study context: Patients and healthy donors were similar in age, gender and cell yields.

This CDR3 is 14 amino acids long. Trimming at V came to 6 bases and at J to 4 bases, leaving 7 bases not matched to a gene. Germline V lookup: CDR1 MNHEY, CDR2 SMNVEV (reference sequence). Study results and caveats: TCRB rearrangement may or may not be influenced by HLA type; here this remained unresolved.

The chain joins TRBV27 to TRBJ2-3, with 7 bases lining up with TRBD1. Sequencing was done on a sample of central memory CD4+ T cells from blood. The source of this sequence is a woman aged 18-29 years in good health. This chain's CDR3 is CASRTQGIADTQYF. The CDR3 nucleotides read TGTGCCAGCAGAACACAGGGGATCGCAGATACGCAGTATTTT.